Listed below are T cell receptor beta chains from one sample, sequenced in a study of T cell responses to AZD1222 COVID-19 vaccine. Only in-frame clones appear in the TCRdb table, and some are missing; sequencing was by immunoSEQ multiplex PCR. Seen here are roughly 110,000 clones, about 87% observed once, and the top ten hold roughly an eighth. Source: peripheral blood, taken on day 0 of AZD1222 vaccination. These receptors were collected from an adult in good health. The CDR3 runs from the conserved cysteine through the conserved F or W. A D gene is named only where the DNA matches it firmly. Some rows mark clone size as missing; the rest say once, few, many or name a class of expanded clone.

v_gene	j_gene	d_gene	abundance	len	CDR3aa	CDR3nt
TRBV7-7	TRBJ1-3	-	-	15	CASSLTGGPGNTIYF	TGTGCTAGCAGCCTCACGGGGGGCCCTGGAAACACCATATATTTT
TRBV13	TRBJ1-1	TRBD1	-	16	CASSPLRGRANTEAFF	TGTGCCAGCAGCCCCCTCAGGGGGCGCGCGAACACTGAAGCTTTCTTT
TRBV5-4	TRBJ2-1	TRBD1	-	14	CASSTRTGSNEQFF	TGTGCCAGCAGCACCCGGACAGGGAGCAATGAGCAGTTCTTC
TRBV19	TRBJ2-7	TRBD2	-	16	CASSIGLAGGPYEQYF	TGTGCCAGTAGTATTGGACTAGCGGGAGGGCCGTACGAGCAGTACTTC
TRBV15	TRBJ1-5	-	-	15	CATSRVGNSNQPQHF	TGTGCCACCAGCAGAGTAGGGAATAGCAATCAGCCCCAGCATTTT
TRBV27	TRBJ1-3	-	-	15	CASSFRGGSGNTIYF	TGTGCCAGCAGTTTTAGGGGGGGCTCTGGAAACACCATATATTTT
TRBV5-5	TRBJ2-3	TRBD2	-	17	CASSPRTSGSGTDTQYF	TGTGCCAGCAGCCCAAGGACTAGCGGGAGTGGCACAGATACGCAGTATTTT
TRBV10-3	TRBJ1-1	-	-	13	CAISPLGNTEAFF	TGTGCCATCTCCCCACTAGGGAACACTGAAGCTTTCTTT
TRBV27	TRBJ2-2	-	-	15	CASKGTLGGHGELFF	TGTGCCAGCAAGGGTACACTCGGGGGCCACGGGGAGCTGTTTTTT
TRBV5-1	TRBJ2-5	TRBD2	-	16	CASSLGLAGGQETQYF	TGCGCCAGCAGCTTGGGGCTAGCGGGAGGCCAAGAGACCCAGTACTTC
TRBV15	TRBJ2-1	TRBD1	-	14	CATRAGGFRNEQFF	TGTGCCACCCGAGCAGGGGGCTTCAGAAATGAGCAGTTCTTC
TRBV7-2	TRBJ1-5	TRBD1	-	15	CASSSHRGLNQPQHF	TGTGCCAGCAGCTCGCACAGGGGGCTCAATCAGCCCCAGCATTTT
TRBV18	TRBJ2-7	-	-	15	CASSPPAEGGYEQYF	TGTGCCAGCTCACCACCGGCGGAGGGGGGATACGAGCAGTACTTC
TRBV30	TRBJ1-5	-	few	12	CAWSGHNQPQHF	TGTGCCTGGAGTGGGCACAATCAGCCCCAGCATTTT
TRBV6-5	TRBJ2-2	-	-	15	CASRRDSLNTGELFF	TGTGCCAGCAGGAGGGATTCGTTAAACACCGGGGAGCTGTTTTTT
TRBV7-9	TRBJ2-3	TRBD2	-	16	CASSLAGAGGPDTQYF	TGTGCCAGCAGCTTAGCTGGGGCGGGAGGACCAGATACGCAGTATTTT
TRBV19	TRBJ1-2	-	few	13	CASSIGEGGGYTF	TGTGCCAGTAGTATTGGGGAAGGAGGCGGCTACACCTTC
TRBV12-3/TRBV12-4	TRBJ1-6	-	-	12	CASSLPGSPLHF	TGTGCCAGCAGTTTGCCCGGATCACCCCTCCACTTT